These T cell receptor beta chains were read from a single sample in a study of CD4 T cells in relation to SARS-CoV-2 and coronaviruses. Their cognate antigens are unknown. Assay: immunoSEQ multiplex PCR; the TCRdb copy retains only in-frame clones and omits some. Of about 21,000 clones in the sample, around 76% are singletons; the top ten hold 17%. Input material: CD4+ T cells from PBMCs, cultured in vitro. These receptors came from a human donor in good health. Both conserved end residues are part of each CDR3. The D gene is left open where the match is weak. Size values are once, few and many counts, or a class for expanded clones, and some rows have none.

>TRBJ2-1|.|TRBV7-9|.
CASSKQRDSRSPYNEQFF
TGTGCCAGCAGTAAGCAGCGAGACAGCCGGTCTCCCTACAATGAGCAGTTCTTC
>TRBJ2-7|.|TRBV6-5|.
CASTGTETYSYEQYF
TGTGCCAGCACGGGGACGGAGACCTACTCCTACGAGCAGTACTTC
>TRBJ1-1|.|TRBV19|.
CASSILGGNTEAFF
TGTGCCAGTAGTATATTGGGCGGGAACACTGAAGCTTTCTTT
>TRBJ1-2|.|TRBV11-2|once
CASSLVWVEGYTF
TGTGCCAGCAGCTTAGTATGGGTTGAAGGCTACACCTTC
>TRBJ2-3|.|TRBV10-2|.
CASSRDSLSTDTQYF
TGCGCCAGCAGCCGAGACTCGTTAAGCACAGATACGCAGTATTTT
>TRBJ1-5|.|TRBV30|once
CARLQPQHF
TGTGCCCGCCTTCAGCCCCAGCATTTT
>TRBJ1-2|TRBD1|TRBV7-3|.
CASSLNQGGYGYTF
TGTGCCAGCAGCTTAAACCAGGGGGGTTATGGCTACACCTTC
>TRBJ1-5|.|TRBV28|.
CASASVSNQPQHF
TGTGCCAGCGCGTCGGTAAGCAATCAGCCCCAGCATTTT
>TRBJ1-5|TRBD1|TRBV24-1|.
CATGGTGNSNQPQHF
TGTGCCACCGGAGGGACAGGGAATAGCAATCAGCCCCAGCATTTT
>TRBJ2-1|TRBD1|TRBV19|.
CASRQTGIAYNEQFF
TGTGCCAGCAGACAGACAGGGATCGCCTACAATGAGCAGTTCTTC
>TRBJ2-3|TRBD2|TRBV9|.
CASSVGGGRDTQYF
TGTGCCAGCAGCGTTGGCGGGGGACGAGATACGCAGTATTTT
>TRBJ1-2|.|TRBV19|.
CASSPTGDYGYTF
TGTGCCAGTAGTCCTACAGGCGACTATGGCTACACCTTC
>TRBJ1-1|.|TRBV4-1|.
CASSQEHNEQAFF
TGCGCCAGCAGCCAAGAACACAACGAGCAAGCTTTCTTT
>TRBJ2-2|.|TRBV19|once
CASSLKGGNTGELFF
TGTGCCAGTAGTCTCAAGGGGGGAAACACCGGGGAGCTGTTTTTT
>TRBJ1-2|.|TRBV6-2/TRBV6-3|.
CASSQQDYGYTF
TGTGCCAGCAGTCAACAGGACTATGGCTACACCTTC
>TRBJ2-7|.|TRBV3-1/TRBV3-2|.
CASSQDDGYEQYF
TGTGCCAGCAGCCAAGATGACGGTTACGAGCAGTACTTC
>TRBJ2-4|.|TRBV5-6|.
CASSLVGNIQYF
TGTGCCAGCAGCTTGGTAGGAAACATTCAGTACTTC
>TRBJ2-7|.|TRBV28|.
CASSFPLTADYEQYF
TGTGCCAGCAGTTTCCCTTTGACTGCAGACTACGAGCAGTACTTC
>TRBJ2-1|.|TRBV19|.
CASNQRIGAEQFF
TGTGCCAGTAACCAAAGAATAGGTGCTGAGCAGTTCTTC
>TRBJ2-3|TRBD2|TRBV7-3|once
CASSITGSGRPDTQYF
TGTGCCAGCAGCATAACCGGCAGCGGGAGGCCAGATACGCAGTATTTT
>TRBJ2-2|.|TRBV15|.
CATSRGGQNTGELFF
TGTGCCACCAGCAGAGGGGGCCAGAACACCGGGGAGCTGTTTTTT
>TRBJ2-6|.|TRBV5-6|.
CASSPARTAHSGANVLTF
TGTGCCAGCAGCCCGGCAAGGACGGCCCACTCTGGGGCCAACGTCCTGACTTTC
>TRBJ2-6|.|TRBV7-9|few
CASSLFGANVLTF
TGTGCCAGCAGCTTATTCGGGGCCAACGTCCTGACTTTC
>TRBJ1-1|TRBD1|TRBV6-2/TRBV6-3|few
CASSPLYGRGPTEAFF
TGTGCCAGCAGCCCTCTTTATGGCAGGGGGCCCACTGAAGCTTTCTTT
>TRBJ2-1|.|TRBV7-9|.
CASSNPGGESSYNEQFF
TGTGCCAGCAGCAATCCAGGGGGGGAAAGCTCCTACAATGAGCAGTTCTTC
>TRBJ1-2|.|TRBV2|.
CASREDTGPNYGYTF
TGTGCCAGCAGGGAAGACACAGGCCCCAACTATGGCTACACCTTC
>TRBJ1-5|TRBD1|TRBV28|once
CASSSGQVSNQPQHF
TGTGCCAGCAGCTCGGGACAGGTCAGCAATCAGCCCCAGCATTTT
>TRBJ1-2|.|TRBV9|.
CASSAGTAHYGYTF
TGTGCCAGCAGCGCCGGGACTGCACACTATGGCTACACCTTC
>TRBJ2-2|TRBD1|TRBV7-9|.
CASILLTGSNTGELFF
TGTGCCAGCATCCTCCTGACAGGGAGCAACACCGGGGAGCTGTTTTTT
>TRBJ1-1|.|TRBV7-8|.
CASSQKYIPNTEAFF
TGTGCCAGCAGCCAAAAATATATACCCAACACTGAAGCTTTCTTT
>TRBJ1-2|.|TRBV7-3|few
CASSLSGASGYTF
TGTGCCAGCAGCTTGTCAGGGGCGAGTGGCTACACCTTC
>TRBJ2-3|TRBD2|TRBV3-1/TRBV3-2|once
CASSQGLAGADTQYF
TGTGCCAGCAGCCAGGGACTAGCGGGAGCAGATACGCAGTATTTT
>TRBJ1-6|.|TRBV2|.
CASTGDTNSPLHF
TGTGCCAGCACTGGGGACACCAATTCACCCCTCCACTTT
>TRBJ2-7|TRBD1|TRBV7-9|.
CASSSGGQLYEQYF
TGTGCCAGCAGCTCAGGGGGACAGCTCTACGAGCAGTACTTC
>TRBJ2-1|TRBD2|TRBV9|.
CASSFSSGEQFF
TGTGCCAGCAGCTTTAGTAGCGGGGAGCAGTTCTTC
>TRBJ2-7|TRBD1|TRBV10-1|.
CAQRVGDRVTHEQYF
TGCGCCCAACGGGTAGGGGACAGGGTAACTCACGAGCAGTACTTC